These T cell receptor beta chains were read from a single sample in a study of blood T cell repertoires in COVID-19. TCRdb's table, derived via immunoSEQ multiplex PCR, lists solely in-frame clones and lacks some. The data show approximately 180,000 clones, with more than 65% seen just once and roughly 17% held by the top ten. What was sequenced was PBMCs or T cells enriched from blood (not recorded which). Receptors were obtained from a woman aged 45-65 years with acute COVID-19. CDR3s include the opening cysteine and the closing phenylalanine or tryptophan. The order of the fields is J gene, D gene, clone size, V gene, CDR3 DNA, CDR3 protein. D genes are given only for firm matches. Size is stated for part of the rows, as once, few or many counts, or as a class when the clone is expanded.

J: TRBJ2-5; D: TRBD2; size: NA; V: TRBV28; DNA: TGTGCCAGCTCCGACGGGGACGGGACTAGACCTTACTTC; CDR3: CASSDGDGTRPYF
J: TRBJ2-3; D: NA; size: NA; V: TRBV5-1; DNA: TGCGCCAGCAGTCGCGGGGACGGCCCAGATACGCAGTATTTT; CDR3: CASSRGDGPDTQYF
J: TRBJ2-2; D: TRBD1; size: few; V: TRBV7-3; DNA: TGTGCCAGCAGCTCAGCTTCGGGACAGCTGACCGGGGAGCTGTTTTTT; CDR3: CASSSASGQLTGELFF
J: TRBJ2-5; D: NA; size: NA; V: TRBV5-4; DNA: TGTGCCAGCAGCCGGGACTCTTGGGAGACCCAGTACTTC; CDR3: CASSRDSWETQYF
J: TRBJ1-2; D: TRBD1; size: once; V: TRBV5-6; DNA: TGTGCCAGCAGCTCCCCCGGACACCGACAGGGCTATGGCTACACCTTC; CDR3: CASSSPGHRQGYGYTF
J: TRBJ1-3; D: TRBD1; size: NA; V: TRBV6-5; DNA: TGTGCCACACGACAGGGGGCGCATGGAAACACCATATATTTT; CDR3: CATRQGAHGNTIYF
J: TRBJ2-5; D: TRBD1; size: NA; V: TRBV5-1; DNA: TGCGCCAGCAGCTCCCGGACAGGGGGCTTGGAGACCCAGTACTTC; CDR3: CASSSRTGGLETQYF
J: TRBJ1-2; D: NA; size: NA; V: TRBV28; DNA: TGTGCCAGCAGTTTTGCCCCCCACGCAAGGCAGGAAGGCTACACCTTC; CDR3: CASSFAPHARQEGYTF
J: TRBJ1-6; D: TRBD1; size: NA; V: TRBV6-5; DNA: TGTGCCAGCAGTTACTCGACACAGGGGAATTCACCCCTCCACTTT; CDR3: CASSYSTQGNSPLHF
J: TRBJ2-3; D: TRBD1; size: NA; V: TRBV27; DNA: TGTGCCACCGCAGACAGGGGAGGCACAGATACGCAGTATTTT; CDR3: CATADRGGTDTQYF
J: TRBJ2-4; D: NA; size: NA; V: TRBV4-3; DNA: TGCGCCAGCAGCCAAGAATTCGGCAGGGTCCTTACCAAAAACATTCAGTACTTC; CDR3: CASSQEFGRVLTKNIQYF
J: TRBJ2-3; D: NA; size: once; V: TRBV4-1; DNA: TGCGCCAGCAGCCAAGAGGGCCAAGGTACGCAGTATTTT; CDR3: CASSQEGQGTQYF
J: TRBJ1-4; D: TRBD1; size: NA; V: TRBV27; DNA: TGTGCCAGCAGCTTAACCGGGACAGCGGAAAAACTGTTTTTT; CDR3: CASSLTGTAEKLFF
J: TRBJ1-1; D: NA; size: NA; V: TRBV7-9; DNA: TGTGCCAGCAGCTATACAGGGAACACTGAAGCTTTCTTT; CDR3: CASSYTGNTEAFF
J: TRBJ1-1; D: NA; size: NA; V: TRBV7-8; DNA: TGTGCCAGCAGCCTTGACATGAACACTGAAGCTTTCTTT; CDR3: CASSLDMNTEAFF
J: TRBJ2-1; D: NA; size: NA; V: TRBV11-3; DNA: TGTGCCAGCAGTCTAACAGGGTCCTCCTACAATGAGCAGTTCTTC; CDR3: CASSLTGSSYNEQFF
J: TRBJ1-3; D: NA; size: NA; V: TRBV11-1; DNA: TGTGCCAGCAGCCCCATTGGCGGGGTGAAGCGGAACACCATATATTTT; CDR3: CASSPIGGVKRNTIYF
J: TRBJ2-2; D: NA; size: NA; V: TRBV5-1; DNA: TGCGCCAGCAGCTTGGTAGCGACGGACACCGGGGAGCTGTTTTTT; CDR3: CASSLVATDTGELFF
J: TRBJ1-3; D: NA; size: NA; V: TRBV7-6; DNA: TGTGCCAGCAGCTTAGAGATAGCGACCCCCTACTCTGGAAACACCATATATTTT; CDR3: CASSLEIATPYSGNTIYF
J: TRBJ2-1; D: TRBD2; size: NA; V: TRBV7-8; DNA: TGTGCCAGCCGACTAGCGGGGGGGTCAGAGCAGTTCTTC; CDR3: CASRLAGGSEQFF
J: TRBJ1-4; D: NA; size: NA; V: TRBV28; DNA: TGTGCCAGCCAGGTAGTCACTAATGAAAAACTGTTTTTT; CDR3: CASQVVTNEKLFF
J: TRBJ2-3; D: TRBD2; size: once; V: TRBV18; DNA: TGTGCCAGCTCACCACCGGGGGCGAGCGGGGGAATTACGCAGTATTTT; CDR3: CASSPPGASGGITQYF
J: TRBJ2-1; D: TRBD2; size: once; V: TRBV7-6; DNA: TGTGCCAGCAGCCTACTTCCCACTAGCGGGGGGAACGAGCAGTTCTTC; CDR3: CASSLLPTSGGNEQFF
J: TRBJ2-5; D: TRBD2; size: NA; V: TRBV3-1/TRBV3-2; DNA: TGTGCCAGCAGCCCTGGACTAGCGGCGAGACAAGAGACCCAGTACTTC; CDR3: CASSPGLAARQETQYF
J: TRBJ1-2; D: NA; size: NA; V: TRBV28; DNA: TGTGCCAGCAGGTCCTCCCAGGGTACTGGCTACACCTTC; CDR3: CASRSSQGTGYTF
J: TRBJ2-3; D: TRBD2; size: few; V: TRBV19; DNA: TGTGCCAGTAGTAAGGGGCTAGCGGGGGGTTTCCTCACAGATACGCAGTATTTT; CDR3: CASSKGLAGGFLTDTQYF
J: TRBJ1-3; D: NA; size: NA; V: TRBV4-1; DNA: TGCGCCAGCAGCCAAAGCCTACAGGGAACTGGAAACACCATATATTTT; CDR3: CASSQSLQGTGNTIYF
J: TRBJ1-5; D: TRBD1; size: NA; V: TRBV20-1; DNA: TGCAGTGCAAGTCTCGGGACAGCCTATAGCAATCAGCCCCAGCATTTT; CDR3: CSASLGTAYSNQPQHF
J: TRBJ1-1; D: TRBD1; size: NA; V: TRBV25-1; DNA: TGTGCCAGCAGTCGGGACAGATGGAACACTGAAGCTTTCTTT; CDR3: CASSRDRWNTEAFF
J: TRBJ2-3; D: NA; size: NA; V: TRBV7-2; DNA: TGTGCCAGCAGCCTCGCAGGGTATACGCAGTATTTT; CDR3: CASSLAGYTQYF
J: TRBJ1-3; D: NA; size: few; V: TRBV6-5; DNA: TGTGCCAGCAGTTACTCGCAAACAACCTCTGGAAACACCATATATTTT; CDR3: CASSYSQTTSGNTIYF
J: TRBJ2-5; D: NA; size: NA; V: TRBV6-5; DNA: TGTGCCAGCAGCTGGGGGGGCAATGGGGAGACCCAGTACTTC; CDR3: CASSWGGNGETQYF
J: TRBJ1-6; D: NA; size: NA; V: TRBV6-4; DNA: TGTGCCAGCAGCCGGGGGGCAGGTCGGGATTCACCCCTCCACTTT; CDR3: CASSRGAGRDSPLHF
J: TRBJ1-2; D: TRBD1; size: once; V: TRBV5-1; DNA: TGCGCCAGCAGCCCCACAGGGGACTATGGCTACACCTTC; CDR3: CASSPTGDYGYTF
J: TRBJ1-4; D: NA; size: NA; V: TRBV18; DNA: TGTGCCAGCTCCTATGGAGAGGCTAATGAAAAACTGTTTTTT; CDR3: CASSYGEANEKLFF
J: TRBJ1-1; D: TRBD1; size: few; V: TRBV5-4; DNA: TGTGCCAGCAGCTTATGGACAGGGACAGCTTTCTTT; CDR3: CASSLWTGTAFF
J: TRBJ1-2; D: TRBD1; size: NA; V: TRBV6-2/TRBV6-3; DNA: TGTGCCAGCAGTGGACAGGGCCAGGGGTACTATGGCTACACCTTC; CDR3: CASSGQGQGYYGYTF
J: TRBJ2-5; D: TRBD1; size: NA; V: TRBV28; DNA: TGTGCCAGCAGTTTCACAGGGGGCTTAGAGACCCAGTACTTC; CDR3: CASSFTGGLETQYF
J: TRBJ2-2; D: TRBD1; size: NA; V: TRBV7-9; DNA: TGTGCCAGCAGGCCGGGACAGGGGGCTCACGGGGAGCTGTTTTTT; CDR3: CASRPGQGAHGELFF
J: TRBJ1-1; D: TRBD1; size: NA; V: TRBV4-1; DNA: TGCGCCAGCAGCCAACATACAGGGGGCGCCCGGAGAAACGAAGCTTTCTTT; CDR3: CASSQHTGGARRNEAFF
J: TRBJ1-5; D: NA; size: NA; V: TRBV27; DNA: TGTGCCAGCAGTTTCCGGGGGTTCGGTCAGCCCCAGCATTTT; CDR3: CASSFRGFGQPQHF
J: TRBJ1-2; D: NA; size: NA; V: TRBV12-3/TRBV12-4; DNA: TGTGCCAGCAGGGTCAGGACTGATGGCTACACCTTC; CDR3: CASRVRTDGYTF
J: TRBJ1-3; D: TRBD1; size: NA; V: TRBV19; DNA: TGTGCCAGTAGTGTCGCGACAGGGGCAAGCTCTGGAAACACCATATATTTT; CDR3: CASSVATGASSGNTIYF
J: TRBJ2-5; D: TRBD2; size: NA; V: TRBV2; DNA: TGTGCCAGCAATCCCGGGGGGAGTGAGACCCAGTACTTC; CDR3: CASNPGGSETQYF
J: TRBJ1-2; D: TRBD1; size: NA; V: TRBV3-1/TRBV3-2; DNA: TGTGCCAGCAGCCGACAGGGGGCGTGGGGCTACACCTTC; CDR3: CASSRQGAWGYTF
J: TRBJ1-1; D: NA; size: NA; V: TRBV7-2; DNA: TGTGCCAGCAGCCCCCCCGGCGGGCTGCCCACTGAAGCTTTCTTT; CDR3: CASSPPGGLPTEAFF
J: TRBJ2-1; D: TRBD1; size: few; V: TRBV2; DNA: TGTGCCAGCAGAGAAGGGACAGGTTACAATGAGCAGTTCTTC; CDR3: CASREGTGYNEQFF
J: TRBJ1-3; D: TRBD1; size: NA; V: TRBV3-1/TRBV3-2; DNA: TGTGCCAGCAGCCCCCCGACAGGGTCAGGAAACACCATATATTTT; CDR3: CASSPPTGSGNTIYF
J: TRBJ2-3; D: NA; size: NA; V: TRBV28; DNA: TGTGCCAGCAGTACGTTTAGGACTACCGTAGATACGCAGTATTTT; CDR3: CASSTFRTTVDTQYF
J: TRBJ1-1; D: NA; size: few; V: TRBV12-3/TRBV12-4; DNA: TGTGCCAGCAGTCCCGGGACACAAGCTTTCTTT; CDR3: CASSPGTQAFF
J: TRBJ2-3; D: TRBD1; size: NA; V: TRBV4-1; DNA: TGCGCCAGCAGCCCGGGACAGGGGGCAACAGATACGCAGTATTTT; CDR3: CASSPGQGATDTQYF
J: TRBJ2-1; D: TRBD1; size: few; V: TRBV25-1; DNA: TGTGCCAGCAGTGGTTACAGGGGATTGGACAATGAGCAGTTCTTC; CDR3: CASSGYRGLDNEQFF
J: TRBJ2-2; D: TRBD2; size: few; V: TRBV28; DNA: TGTGCCAGCAGTTTCACCCTAGCGGGAAAAACCGGGGAGCTGTTTTTT; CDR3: CASSFTLAGKTGELFF